This TCR beta chain was captured by sequencing in a study of T cell responses to AZD1222 COVID-19 vaccine. Points from the study as a whole: Vaccination with two AZD1222 doses was followed by a rise in Spike-specific TCR breadth and depth. Repertoire collection took place solely once the T cell response had peaked.

Concerning this clone itself: Antigen unknown.

The assay was immunoSEQ multiplex PCR, and TCRdb's table has in-frame clones only and misses some. This sample has approximately 140,000 clones, with around 89% found just once. This sequence originates from an adult in good health. The source material was peripheral blood, sampled on day 0 of AZD1222 vaccination.

The CDR3 nucleotides read TGTGCCAGCAGCTATAACAGGGAAGGTCCTAATGAAAAACTGTTTTTT. It encodes CASSYNREGPNEKLFF. The J gene is TRBJ1-4, the V gene TRBV7-9, with a possible D match to TRBD1 (6 bases). V was cut by 4 bases and J by 3 bases, with 15 bases left in between. Germline V gene sequence: CDR1 SEHNR, CDR2 FQNEAQ (reference sequence). This CDR3 contains 16 residues.